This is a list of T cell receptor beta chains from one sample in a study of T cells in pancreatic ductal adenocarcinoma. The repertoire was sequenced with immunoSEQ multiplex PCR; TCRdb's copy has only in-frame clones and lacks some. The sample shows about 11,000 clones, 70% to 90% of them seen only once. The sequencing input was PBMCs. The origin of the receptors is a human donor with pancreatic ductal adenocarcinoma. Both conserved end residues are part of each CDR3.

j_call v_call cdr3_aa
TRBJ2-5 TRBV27 CASRTSGQETQYF
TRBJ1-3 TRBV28 CASSHSPSSGNTIYF
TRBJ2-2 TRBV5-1 CASSSGQRGGYTGELFF
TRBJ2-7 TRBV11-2 CASSSHDRGPLDEQYF
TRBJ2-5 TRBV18 CASSPPGDREYGTQYF
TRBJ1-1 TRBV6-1 CASRDRGRGAEAFF
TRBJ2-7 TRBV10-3 CAISTADRVYEQYF
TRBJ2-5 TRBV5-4 CASSLGSVQETQYF
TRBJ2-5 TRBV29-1 CSVGRGQGESETQYF
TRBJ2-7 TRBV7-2 CASSLRGRADKYEQYF
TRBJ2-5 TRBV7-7 CASSLDARAYQETQYF
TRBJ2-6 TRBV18 CASSPLSTWGSGANVLTF